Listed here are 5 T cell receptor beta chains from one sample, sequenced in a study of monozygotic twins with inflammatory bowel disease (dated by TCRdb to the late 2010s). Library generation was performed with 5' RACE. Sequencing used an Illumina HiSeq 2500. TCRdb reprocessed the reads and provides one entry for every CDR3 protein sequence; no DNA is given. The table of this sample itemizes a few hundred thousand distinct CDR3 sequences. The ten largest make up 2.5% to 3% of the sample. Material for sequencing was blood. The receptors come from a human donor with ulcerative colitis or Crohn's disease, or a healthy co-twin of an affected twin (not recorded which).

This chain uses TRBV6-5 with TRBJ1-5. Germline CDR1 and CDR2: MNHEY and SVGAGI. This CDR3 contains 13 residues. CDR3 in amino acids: CASSFRTGQPQHF.

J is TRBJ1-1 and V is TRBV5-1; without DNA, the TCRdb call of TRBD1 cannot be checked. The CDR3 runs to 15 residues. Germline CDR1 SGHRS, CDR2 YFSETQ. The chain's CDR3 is CASSLVGQENTEAFF.

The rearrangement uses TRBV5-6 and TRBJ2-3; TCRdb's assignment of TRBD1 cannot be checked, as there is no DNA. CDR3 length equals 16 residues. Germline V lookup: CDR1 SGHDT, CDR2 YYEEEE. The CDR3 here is CASSLWGHPATDTQYF.

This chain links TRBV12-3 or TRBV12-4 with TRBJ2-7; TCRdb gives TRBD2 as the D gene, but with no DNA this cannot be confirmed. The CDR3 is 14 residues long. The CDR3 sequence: CASSAGTRTEEQYF.

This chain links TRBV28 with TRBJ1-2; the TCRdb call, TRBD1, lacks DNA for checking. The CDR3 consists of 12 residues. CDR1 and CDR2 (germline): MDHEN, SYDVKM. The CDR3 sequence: CASGTGLDGYTF.